A selection of T cell receptor beta chains follows, all from one sample in a study of OX40 agonist ivuxolimab in advanced cancers. Profiling relied on immunoSEQ multiplex PCR, and the TCRdb table lists in-frame clones only, not all of them. Among roughly 76,000 clones listed, about 85% were seen once. Sequencing used CD4+ or CD8+ T cells sorted from blood, obtained in a trial of the OX40 agonist ivuxolimab. These receptors came from an adult with an advanced solid tumor such as melanoma, head and neck, liver or kidney cancer. CDR3s include the opening cysteine and the closing phenylalanine or tryptophan. The D gene is left open where the match is weak. The size entry is marked missing in some rows and otherwise reads once, few, many or a size class.

clone size | J gene | V gene | D gene | CDR3 protein | CDR3 DNA
NA | TRBJ1-3 | TRBV5-4 | NA | CASSLARATSGNTIYF | TGTGCCAGCAGCTTGGCCAGGGCCACCTCTGGAAACACCATATATTTT
NA | TRBJ2-5 | TRBV5-1 | TRBD2 | CASSLAAGGTETQYF | TGCGCCAGCAGCTTGGCGGCGGGGGGTACTGAGACCCAGTACTTC
NA | TRBJ2-1 | TRBV4-1 | NA | CASSQETAYNEQFF | TGCGCCAGCAGCCAAGAAACAGCCTACAATGAGCAGTTCTTC
many | TRBJ2-1 | TRBV19 | NA | CASSGGSAQGSNEQFF | TGTGCCAGTAGTGGGGGGAGCGCCCAAGGGTCCAATGAGCAGTTCTTC
once | TRBJ1-1 | TRBV27 | NA | CAIAPPRDRNTEAFF | TGTGCCATCGCCCCTCCCCGGGACCGAAACACTGAAGCTTTCTTT
NA | TRBJ2-6 | TRBV5-1 | TRBD1 | CASSPEPTGDSGANVLTF | TGCGCCAGCAGCCCCGAGCCGACAGGGGACTCCGGGGCCAACGTCCTGACTTTC
NA | TRBJ2-3 | TRBV6-5 | NA | CASSYEGTSTDTQYF | TGTGCCAGCAGTTACGAGGGTACGAGCACAGATACGCAGTATTTT
NA | TRBJ2-1 | TRBV15 | NA | CATSRDWDGGSNEQFF | TGTGCCACCAGCAGAGATTGGGACGGAGGTAGCAATGAGCAGTTCTTC
NA | TRBJ2-7 | TRBV15 | NA | CATSRGGAGPTYEQYF | TGTGCCACCAGCAGAGGAGGGGCAGGCCCCACCTACGAGCAGTACTTC
NA | TRBJ2-4 | TRBV11-2 | TRBD1 | CASSAPGTGSNIQYF | TGTGCCAGCAGCGCTCCCGGGACAGGCTCAAACATTCAGTACTTC
NA | TRBJ1-2 | TRBV4-1 | TRBD1 | CASSQRGQVF | TGCGCCAGCAGCCAAAGGGGACAGGTCTTC
NA | TRBJ2-7 | TRBV18 | NA | CASSPTGLYEQYF | TGTGCCAGCTCACCCACAGGGCTCTACGAGCAGTACTTC
NA | TRBJ2-3 | TRBV15 | NA | CATSRDPTDTQYF | TGTGCCACCAGCAGAGATCCCACAGATACGCAGTATTTT
NA | TRBJ1-1 | TRBV28 | NA | CASSRWIGGEGTEAFF | TGTGCCAGCAGCAGATGGATCGGGGGAGAGGGCACTGAAGCTTTCTTT
NA | TRBJ2-7 | TRBV5-6 | NA | CASSLGGGNSYEQYF | TGTGCCAGCAGCTTGGGAGGCGGGAACTCCTACGAGCAGTACTTC
NA | TRBJ2-1 | TRBV2 | TRBD2 | CASSHRGLAYSYNEQFF | TGTGCCAGCAGTCACCGAGGACTAGCTTACTCCTACAATGAGCAGTTCTTC
few | TRBJ2-1 | TRBV25-1 | TRBD1 | CASNRGFDNEQFF | TGTGCCAGCAACAGGGGATTCGACAATGAGCAGTTCTTC
NA | TRBJ1-4 | TRBV27 | NA | CASSFARGGRGGEKLFF | TGTGCCAGCAGTTTTGCCCGGGGCGGGCGGGGGGGTGAAAAACTGTTTTTT
NA | TRBJ2-2 | TRBV23-1 | NA | CASSQSLAAGELFF | TGCGCCAGCAGTCAATCATTGGCGGCCGGGGAGCTGTTTTTT
NA | TRBJ2-7 | TRBV7-9 | NA | CASSAQGRGTYEQYF | TGTGCCAGCAGCGCACAGGGGCGGGGGACCTACGAGCAGTACTTC
NA | TRBJ1-3 | TRBV6-1 | NA | CASSRGNTIYF | TGTGCCAGCAGTCGAGGAAACACCATATATTTT
NA | TRBJ2-5 | TRBV7-9 | TRBD2 | CASSYLPRTSGGAWETQYF | TGTGCCAGCAGCTACTTACCTCGGACTAGCGGGGGGGCGTGGGAGACCCAGTACTTC
NA | TRBJ2-1 | TRBV10-3 | NA | CAISESPSNEQFF | TGTGCCATCAGTGAGTCGCCCAGCAATGAGCAGTTCTTC
NA | TRBJ1-3 | TRBV4-2 | TRBD1 | CASSQERGQIVGSGNTIYF | TGTGCCAGCAGCCAAGAAAGGGGACAGATCGTTGGCTCTGGAAACACCATATATTTT
NA | TRBJ1-4 | TRBV7-9 | NA | CASTEDRILLFF | TGTGCCAGCACCGAAGACCGGATTTTGTTGTTTTTT
NA | TRBJ1-6 | TRBV6-6 | NA | CASSYPGTYSPLHF | TGTGCCAGCAGTTACCCAGGCACTTATTCACCCCTCCACTTT